These T cell receptor beta chains were read from a single sample in a study of human T cells and chemical hapten exposure. TCRdb analysed the RACE reads with MiXCR anew, one entry per CDR3 protein. The table records about 160,000 distinct CDR3 sequences, approximately 30% of them present only once. Sequenced material: whole blood, taken in connection with sensitization to the hapten diphenylcyclopropenone (DPC). The receptors shown here come from a woman aged 18-29 years with alopecia areata. Some clones in this sample may be carry-over from other donors' samples. The CDR3 runs from the conserved cysteine through the conserved F or W. D genes are given only for firm matches. Size tells how often a clone was seen (once, few, many) or the class of an expanded clone, and some rows leave it out.

d_gene	v_gene	abundance	j_gene	CDR3aa	CDR3nt
NA	TRBV7-3	few	TRBJ2-7	CASSPRVESYEQYF	TGTGCCAGCAGCCCCCGGGTTGAATCCTACGAGCAGTACTTC
TRBD1	TRBV10-3	few	TRBJ2-5	CATGTASGRQETQYF	TGTGCCACTGGGACAGCCAGTGGACGTCAAGAGACCCAGTACTTC
NA	TRBV27	few	TRBJ2-7	CASWRGYEQYF	TGTGCCAGCTGGAGGGGTTACGAGCAGTACTTC
NA	TRBV7-6	NA	TRBJ2-1	CASSVAIRAGYNEQFF	TGTGCCAGCAGCGTTGCTATACGAGCGGGCTACAATGAGCAGTTCTTC
NA	TRBV15	many	TRBJ2-5	CATSRVVNGETQYF	TGTGCCACCAGCAGAGTAGTTAATGGTGAGACCCAGTACTTC
TRBD2	TRBV27	many	TRBJ2-1	CASSLPLGGGNNEQFF	TGTGCCAGCAGTCTCCCACTGGGCGGGGGTAACAATGAGCAGTTCTTC
NA	TRBV6-2/TRBV6-3	NA	TRBJ2-5	CASRNRETQYF	TGTGCCAGCAGAAATCGGGAGACCCAGTACTTC
TRBD2	TRBV4-2	NA	TRBJ2-7	CASSQPIGGAYEQYF	TGTGCCAGCAGCCAACCGATCGGGGGGGCCTACGAGCAGTACTTC
NA	TRBV4-1	few	TRBJ1-3	CASSPSKGTGNTIYF	TGCGCCAGCAGCCCCTCGAAGGGGACTGGAAACACCATATATTTT
TRBD2	TRBV7-2	few	TRBJ2-3	CASSFPGRALTDTQYF	TGTGCCAGCAGCTTTCCGGGGAGGGCCCTCACAGATACGCAGTATTTT
NA	TRBV4-3	many	TRBJ2-6	CASSQGPPSGANVLTF	TGCGCCAGCAGCCAAGGACCCCCCTCTGGGGCCAACGTCCTGACTTTC
NA	TRBV29-1	once	TRBJ2-5	CSVEYVTARETQYF	TGCAGCGTTGAATATGTGACAGCCCGGGAGACCCAGTACTTC
NA	TRBV20-1	few	TRBJ1-2	CSAPNQATGYGYTF	TGCAGTGCCCCCAACCAGGCGACGGGCTATGGCTACACCTTC
NA	TRBV24-1	NA	TRBJ2-1	CATRDSKNEQFF	TGTGCCACCAGGGACTCCAAAAATGAGCAGTTCTTC
NA	TRBV7-6	few	TRBJ2-5	CASSLETRNYQETQYF	TGTGCCAGCAGCTTAGAAACCCGAAACTACCAAGAGACCCAGTACTTC
TRBD2	TRBV20-1	few	TRBJ2-1	CSAIGLAEQFF	TGCAGTGCGATAGGACTAGCGGAGCAGTTCTTC
TRBD1	TRBV10-3	NA	TRBJ1-6	CAIRDSAHSPLHF	TGTGCCATCCGGGACAGCGCCCATTCACCCCTCCACTTT
NA	TRBV24-1	few	TRBJ1-2	CATSDSGRSGYGYTF	TGTGCCACCAGTGATTCGGGCAGGTCTGGGTATGGCTACACCTTC
NA	TRBV6-6	few	TRBJ2-7	CASRSAGHASYEQYF	TGTGCCAGCAGATCAGCGGGACACGCATCCTACGAGCAGTACTTC
NA	TRBV20-1	NA	TRBJ2-3	CSARRRGSTDTQYF	TGCAGTGCTAGACGACGGGGGAGCACAGATACGCAGTATTTT
NA	TRBV20-1	NA	TRBJ2-1	CSAPFRGTYNEQFF	TGCAGTGCTCCATTCCGGGGTACCTACAATGAGCAGTTCTTC
NA	TRBV14	few	TRBJ1-2	CASSQETGPYGYTF	TGTGCCAGCAGCCAAGAGACGGGACCGTATGGCTACACCTTC
NA	TRBV7-2	NA	TRBJ2-5	CASSPRRGWGETQYF	TGTGCCAGCAGCCCCAGGCGAGGTTGGGGAGAGACCCAGTACTTC
NA	TRBV7-9	NA	TRBJ1-5	CASSLAGGGNQPQHF	TGTGCCAGCAGCTTAGCAGGGGGTGGCAATCAGCCCCAGCATTTT
NA	TRBV7-9	NA	TRBJ2-2	CASSLAGDTGELFF	TGTGCCAGCAGCTTAGCGGGGGACACCGGGGAGCTGTTTTTT
TRBD1	TRBV7-2	NA	TRBJ2-5	CASSSVTGAETQYF	TGTGCCAGCAGCTCCGTGACAGGGGCAGAGACCCAGTACTTC
TRBD2	TRBV29-1	few	TRBJ2-1	CSVVVGGNEQFF	TGCAGCGTTGTGGTGGGGGGGAATGAGCAGTTCTTC
NA	TRBV4-3	NA	TRBJ1-4	CASSQEPWPASNEKLFF	TGCGCCAGCAGCCAAGAACCCTGGCCGGCAAGCAATGAAAAACTGTTTTTT
NA	TRBV5-4	NA	TRBJ2-7	CASSLEVVGVHEQYF	TGTGCCAGCAGCTTGGAAGTTGTGGGGGTCCACGAGCAGTACTTC
NA	TRBV20-1	few	TRBJ1-5	CSVNEGNQPQHF	TGCAGTGTGAATGAGGGAAATCAGCCCCAGCATTTT
TRBD1	TRBV29-1	many	TRBJ2-1	CSVTGNNEQFF	TGCAGCGTGACAGGGAATAATGAGCAGTTCTTC
NA	TRBV5-6	few	TRBJ2-4	CASSLAPRNGKNIQYF	TGTGCCAGCAGCTTAGCCCCCCGGAACGGCAAAAACATTCAGTACTTC
NA	TRBV5-6	NA	TRBJ1-1	CASANPSGPSLNTEAFF	TGTGCCAGCGCCAATCCCTCGGGACCATCTCTGAACACTGAAGCTTTCTTT
NA	TRBV4-3	NA	TRBJ2-7	CASSPGPSYEQYF	TGCGCCAGCAGCCCGGGACCGTCCTACGAGCAGTACTTC
NA	TRBV7-9	few	TRBJ2-3	CASSLEIGTQYF	TGTGCCAGCAGCTTAGAAATTGGGACGCAGTATTTT
NA	TRBV20-1	NA	TRBJ2-5	CSADPSTGRIQETQYF	TGCAGTGCTGACCCTTCGACAGGAAGGATTCAAGAGACCCAGTACTTC
TRBD1	TRBV20-1	NA	TRBJ1-2	CSARDYQGGRGYTF	TGCAGTGCTCGAGATTATCAGGGGGGTCGTGGCTACACCTTC
NA	TRBV7-2	many	TRBJ1-6	CASKSSYNSPLHF	TGTGCCAGCAAGAGCTCCTATAATTCACCCCTCCACTTT
TRBD2	TRBV10-3	NA	TRBJ2-1	CAISGSSGRTYNEQFF	TGTGCCATCAGTGGATCTAGCGGGAGAACCTACAATGAGCAGTTCTTC
NA	TRBV27	NA	TRBJ1-1	CASTDYTEAFF	TGTGCCAGCACCGATTATACTGAAGCTTTCTTT
TRBD2	TRBV20-1	many	TRBJ2-7	CSARDKRISGGMMEQYF	TGCAGTGCTAGAGATAAGAGGATCAGCGGGGGGATGATGGAGCAGTACTTC
TRBD2	TRBV29-1	NA	TRBJ2-7	CSVEARTSGTYEQYF	TGCAGCGTTGAAGCTAGGACTAGCGGAACCTACGAGCAGTACTTC
NA	TRBV7-9	many	TRBJ2-3	CASISPSWVSSTDTQYF	TGTGCCAGCATCTCCCCCTCCTGGGTTTCCAGCACAGATACGCAGTATTTT
NA	TRBV28	few	TRBJ1-2	CASSFIRDTIYGYTF	TGTGCCAGCAGTTTCATCCGAGACACCATTTATGGCTACACCTTC
NA	TRBV29-1	many	TRBJ1-2	CSATEGSYGYTF	TGCAGCGCCACCGAGGGGAGCTATGGCTACACCTTC
NA	TRBV7-9	NA	TRBJ2-7	CASSLDGGGDEQYF	TGTGCCAGCAGCTTAGACGGGGGCGGGGACGAGCAGTACTTC
NA	TRBV4-2	NA	TRBJ1-4	CASSQAVLRDDNEKLFF	TGTGCCAGCAGCCAAGCCGTTTTGAGGGATGATAATGAAAAACTGTTTTTT
TRBD1	TRBV7-9	NA	TRBJ1-1	CASSPLFKTGVNTEAFF	TGTGCCAGCAGCCCATTATTTAAGACAGGGGTGAACACTGAAGCTTTCTTT
NA	TRBV19	few	TRBJ1-5	CDIGMRDQPQHF	TGTGATATCGGAATGAGGGATCAGCCCCAGCATTTT
TRBD1	TRBV29-1	NA	TRBJ2-7	CSVELDRAEQYF	TGCAGCGTTGAACTGGACAGGGCCGAGCAGTACTTC
TRBD2	TRBV14	NA	TRBJ2-7	CASSRTSGLSYEQYF	TGTGCCAGCAGCCGGACTAGCGGCCTATCCTACGAGCAGTACTTC
NA	TRBV4-1	NA	TRBJ2-7	CASSQDLESSPNYEQYF	TGCGCCAGCAGCCAAGATCTCGAGTCTTCCCCCAATTACGAGCAGTACTTC
NA	TRBV20-1	NA	TRBJ1-2	CSAATTLARGYTF	TGCAGTGCCGCCACCACCCTGGCTCGGGGCTACACCTTC
NA	TRBV6-2/TRBV6-3	once	TRBJ1-1	CASLGRASFEAFF	TGTGCCAGCCTAGGCCGGGCTTCCTTCGAAGCTTTCTTT
TRBD2	TRBV10-3	many	TRBJ2-5	CAISDVAGAETQYF	TGTGCCATCAGTGATGTAGCGGGAGCCGAGACCCAGTACTTC
TRBD2	TRBV20-1	NA	TRBJ2-7	CSAGAGGFTYEQYF	TGCAGTGCCGGGGCGGGGGGCTTTACCTACGAGCAGTACTTC
NA	TRBV24-1	NA	TRBJ2-7	CATWPGQASYEQYF	TGTGCCACCTGGCCTGGGCAGGCGTCCTACGAGCAGTACTTC
NA	TRBV7-2	NA	TRBJ2-3	CASSLKRGGTDTQYF	TGTGCCAGCAGCTTAAAGAGGGGGGGCACAGATACGCAGTATTTT
NA	TRBV4-2	NA	TRBJ1-2	CASSQDWRGSSYGYTF	TGTGCCAGCAGCCAAGATTGGAGGGGGAGCAGCTATGGCTACACCTTC